Shown below are 32 T cell receptor beta chains from a single sample sequenced in a study of CD8 T cells in Susac syndrome. With random hexamers, reverse transcription was performed on roughly 0.5 to 1 ug of RNA. TCRdb independently ran MiXCR on the immunoSEQ multiplex PCR reads; one entry per CDR3 protein. The data show about 90,000 distinct CDR3 sequences, 85% to 95% seen once. The sequenced sample consisted of CD8+ T cells from PBMCs. Every receptor here comes from a human donor in good health.

The chain employs TRBV6-1 and TRBJ2-7, with D unresolved. V was shortened by 1 base and J by 7 bases, with 11 bases between the two germline ends. The CDR3 covers 13 residues. The V gene's germline CDR1 is MNHNS and CDR2 SASEGT. The CDR3 is CASSEGGWNEQYF. CDR3 in DNA: TGTGCCAGCAGTGAAGGAGGATGGAATGAGCAGTACTTC.

V gene TRBV3-1 combines with J gene TRBJ2-3; perhaps TRBD2 as D (6 bases). Trimming cost V 3 bases and J 2 bases, with 15 bases left between them. The CDR3 runs 16 residues. The germline V gene has CDR1 LGHDT and CDR2 YNNKEL (reference sequence). CDR3 sequence reads: CASSQSAGRSTDTQYF. CDR3 bases: TGTGCCAGCAGCCAGTCTGCAGGGAGGTCCACAGATACGCAGTATTTT.

This chain connects TRBV12-3 or TRBV12-4 to TRBJ2-1; 14 positions agree with TRBD2. Losses at the gene ends were 6 bases for V and 6 bases for J; bases not matched to a gene: 7. CDR3 size: 16 residues. The CDR3 is CASSWGTSGGGNEQFF. The CDR3 DNA sequence: TGTGCCAGCAGCTGGGGGACTAGCGGGGGTGGCAATGAGCAGTTCTTC.

The chain couples TRBV11-2 to TRBJ2-4, with 7 bases fitting TRBD1. V lost 4 bases, J lost 1 base, and 4 bases stayed unmatched. CDR1 and CDR2 from the germline V gene are SGHAT and FQNNGV. The CDR3 length is 15 residues. The CDR3 protein is CASSSLQGAKNIQYF. DNA for the CDR3: TGTGCCAGCAGCTCCTTACAGGGGGCCAAAAACATTCAGTACTTC.

The genes are TRBV13 and TRBJ1-2; D remains unclear. CDR1 is PRHDT, CDR2 FYEKMQ, per germline (reference sequence). V shed 6 bases and J shed 3 bases, with 20 bases lying between them. This CDR3 is built from 16 residues. The CDR3, as DNA: TGTGCCAGCAGTCCTAAGTTAGTGGGTTCGGACTATGGCTACACCTTC. It encodes CASSPKLVGSDYGYTF.

V and J are TRBV13 and TRBJ1-2; D gene uncertain. From germline, CDR1 is PRHDT and CDR2 FYEKMQ (reference sequence). V was trimmed by 5 bases and J by 5 bases, leaving 15 bases between them. The CDR3 runs 14 residues. In DNA, the CDR3 is TGTGCCAGCAGCAAAGAGGACGGACCTTATGGCTACACCTTC. Its translation: CASSKEDGPYGYTF.

This chain links TRBV7-9 with TRBJ2-3; 13 bases agree with TRBD2. The CDR3 runs to 16 residues. Losses at the gene ends were 5 bases for V and 4 bases for J; bases not matched to a gene: 6. CDR1 and CDR2 from the germline V gene are SEHNR and FQNEAQ (reference sequence). The CDR3 bases are TGTGCCAGCAGCCCCTGGACTAGCGGGGGTCCAGATACGCAGTATTTT. It translates to CASSPWTSGGPDTQYF.

The V and J genes are TRBV16 and TRBJ1-2, with TRBD1 matching over 7 bases. Germline CDR1 is KGHSY and CDR2 is FQNENV. The CDR3 totals 15 residues. The ends lost 4 bases at V and 4 bases at J; junction bases unmatched: 9. The DNA of the CDR3 is TGTGCCAGCAGCCTTAGGGACAGAATTCCCTATGGCTACACCTTC. It codes for CASSLRDRIPYGYTF. Combining the CDR3 with reference TRBV16 and TRBJ1-2 gives the whole variable domain GEEVAQTPKHLVRGEGQKAKLYCAPIKGHSYVFWYQQVLKNEFKFLISFQNENVFDETGMPKERFSAKCLPNSPCSLEIQATKLEDSAVYFCASSLRDRIPYGYTFGSGTRLTVV.

Of note for this clonotype: The junction does not match germline at one end; this may be a read error. The rearrangement uses TRBV12-3 or TRBV12-4 and TRBJ1-1; D is unclear. CDR3 length: 12 amino acids. The CDR3 nucleotides are TGTGCCAGCAGTTTGACCCGGACGGTTTCGGCCTTT. This encodes CASSLTRTVSAF.

The chain combines TRBV3-1 with TRBJ2-7; TRBD1 aligns across 7 bases. The CDR3 is made up of 14 amino acids. V lost 3 bases, J lost 2 bases, and 4 bases stayed unmatched. CDR1 is LGHDT, CDR2 YNNKEL, per germline (reference sequence). The CDR3: CASSHRQGAYEQYF. In DNA form, the CDR3 reads TGTGCCAGCAGCCACCGGCAGGGGGCCTACGAGCAGTACTTC.

The chain uses TRBV6-2 or TRBV6-3 and TRBJ2-1; 13 nucleotides agree with TRBD2. V lost 2 bases and J lost 6; bases outside the gene matches: 4. The CDR3 runs 16 residues. Germline V CDR1 and CDR2: MNHEY, SVGEGT. The CDR3 sequence: CASSYPTSGGANEQFF. The DNA of the CDR3 is TGTGCCAGCAGTTACCCTACTAGCGGGGGGGCCAATGAGCAGTTCTTC.

The chain couples TRBV19 to TRBJ2-3; TRBD2 is a possible D gene (5 bases). Trimming shortened V by 8 bases and J by 0 bases, and 12 bases separated the two germline ends. The CDR3 covers 14 residues. Germline V gives CDR1 LNHDA, CDR2 SQIVND (reference sequence). CDR3 nucleotide sequence: TGTGCCAGTGGATCTGGCGGGAGCACAGATACGCAGTATTTT. Encoded protein: CASGSGGSTDTQYF.

The CDR3 reads CASIDPQENTEAFF. CDR3 nucleotides: TGTGCCAGCATAGATCCGCAGGAGAACACTGAAGCTTTCTTT. The chain combines TRBV12-3 or TRBV12-4 with TRBJ1-1; D is unclear. The CDR3 totals 14 residues. Trimming cost V 7 bases and J 1 base, with 13 bases left between them.

The chain recombines TRBV5-6 with TRBJ2-1; perhaps TRBD2 as D (7 bases). CDR1 and CDR2 (germline): SGHDT, YYEEEE. The CDR3 is 14 amino acids. V was shortened by 4 bases and J by 5 bases, with 13 bases between the two germline ends. DNA of the CDR3: TGTGCCAGCAGCCCTGGGGGGGCCGACAATGAGCAGTTCTTC. Its protein product is CASSPGGADNEQFF.

CDR3 sequence: CASSRSAGGGKDTQYF. CDR3 DNA sequence: TGTGCCAGCAGCCGATCAGCGGGGGGAGGGAAAGATACGCAGTATTTT. V usage is TRBV7-2 and J usage is TRBJ2-3; TRBD2 agrees at 9 bases. V gave up 5 bases and J gave up 5 bases; unmatched junction bases: 11. The germline gives CDR1 SGHTA, CDR2 FQGNSA. The CDR3 totals 16 residues.

CDR3 sequence: CATSEAYTDTQYF. For the CDR3, the DNA is TGTGCCACCAGCGAGGCATATACAGATACGCAGTATTTT. This rearrangement joins TRBV15 to TRBJ2-3, with D unresolved. In germline, CDR1 is LNHNV, CDR2 YYDKDF (reference sequence). The ends were cut back, 5 bases at V and 3 bases at J, with 9 bases in the middle. The CDR3 extends over 13 amino acids.

This clonotype was seen more than once but under ten times. This chain joins TRBV15 and TRBJ2-3; 8 positions agree with TRBD2. The germline V gene has CDR1 LNHNV and CDR2 YYDKDF (reference sequence). The length of the CDR3 is 15 residues. With 1 base clipped from V and 6 bases from J, the junction kept 6 bases outside the gene matches. CDR3 amino acids: CATSRVGGASDTQYF. The CDR3 region has the DNA TGTGCCACCAGCAGAGTCGGGGGGGCCTCGGATACGCAGTATTTT.

The chain has TRBV20-1 and TRBJ2-7, with 9 bases fitting TRBD1. The CDR3 length is 15 residues. Germline-derived CDR1 and CDR2 are DFQATT and SNEGSKA (reference sequence). V trimming: 3 bases; J trimming: 1 base; junction bases outside the gene matches: 7. DNA of the CDR3: TGCAGTGCTAGGGGTGTACAGGGGGCTTCCTACGAGCAGTACTTC. This gives the protein CSARGVQGASYEQYF.

The chain has TRBV6-6 and TRBJ2-7, with D unclear. From germline, CDR1 is MNHNY and CDR2 SVGAGI (reference sequence). The CDR3 spans 13 residues. The V and J ends lost 2 bases and 2 bases respectively, with 7 bases between them. The CDR3 reads CASSYPDAYEQYF. The CDR3 DNA sequence: TGTGCCAGCAGTTACCCTGACGCCTACGAGCAGTACTTC.

J is TRBJ2-2 and V is TRBV6-2 or TRBV6-3; D perhaps matches TRBD1 (6 bases). The V end lost 2 bases, the J end lost 5 bases, and 12 bases lay between the germline ends. The CDR3 length is 15 residues. CDR1 and CDR2 from the germline V gene are MNHEY and SVGEGT. CDR3 nucleotides: TGTGCCAGCAGTTACATGGGGGCAGAAACCGGGGAGCTGTTTTTT. As protein: CASSYMGAETGELFF.

The chain links TRBV6-1 to TRBJ1-4; D is ambiguous. Trimming shortened V by 3 bases and J by 8 bases, and 13 bases separated the two germline ends. The CDR3 is 14 residues long. CDR1 is MNHNS, CDR2 SASEGT, per germline. The chain's CDR3 is CASSEQEYQEKLFF. CDR3 nucleotide sequence: TGTGCCAGCAGTGAGCAGGAATACCAAGAAAAACTGTTTTTT.

The J gene is TRBJ1-1, the V gene TRBV4-1; D remains unclear. The CDR3 runs 14 residues. The germline CDR1 and CDR2 sequences are MGHRA and YSYEKL. V lost 5 bases and J 0 bases, leaving 10 bases between the germline ends. The CDR3 spells CASSAQDMNTEAFF. The CDR3, as DNA: TGCGCCAGCAGCGCCCAAGACATGAACACTGAAGCTTTCTTT.

The rearrangement joins TRBV20-1 to TRBJ1-1; possible D gene TRBD1, 6 bases. The germline CDR1 and CDR2 sequences are DFQATT and SNEGSKA (reference sequence). V was shortened by 6 bases and J by 2 bases, with 16 bases between the two germline ends. The CDR3 spans 14 residues. CDR3 nucleotides: TGCAGTGCCACACAGGGACTTAGAAACACTGAAGCTTTCTTT. Translated, it gives CSATQGLRNTEAFF.

The chain uses TRBV9 and TRBJ2-7; D remains ambiguous. This CDR3 region has 14 residues. Trimming removed 0 bases at V and 7 bases at J, with 14 bases between. Germline loops: CDR1 SGDLS, CDR2 YYNGEE. CDR3 in DNA: TGTGCCAGCAGCGTAGGTAGCCCCTCACGGGAGCAGTACTTC. Translation gives CASSVGSPSREQYF. Filled out from reference TRBV9 and TRBJ2-7, the complete variable domain reads DSGVTQTPKHLITATGQRVTLRCSPRSGDLSVYWYQQSLDQGLQFLIQYYNGEERAKGNILERFSAQQFPDLHSELNLSSLELGDSALYFCASSVGSPSREQYFGPGTRLTVT.

The V call is TRBV13, the J call TRBJ2-5; D is perhaps TRBD2 (6 bases). The germline V and J ends were trimmed by 4 bases and 7 bases, with 19 bases remaining between them. The germline V gene encodes CDR1 PRHDT and CDR2 FYEKMQ (reference sequence). The CDR3 covers 15 residues. The CDR3 DNA is TGTGCCAGCAGCTCCCCCTCCGGGACTCCGAGGACCCAGTACTTC. Residues: CASSSPSGTPRTQYF.

V gene TRBV12-3 or TRBV12-4 combines with J gene TRBJ1-2; D perhaps matches TRBD1 (6 bases). The germline V and J ends were trimmed by 7 bases and 2 bases, with 14 bases remaining between them. The CDR3 loop spans 14 amino acids. In DNA, the CDR3 is TGTGCCAGCACCCCAGGGGACTTAAACTATGGCTACACCTTC. Encoded protein: CASTPGDLNYGYTF.

This clonotype was counted once. The chain carries TRBV9 and TRBJ1-2, with D possibly being TRBD1 (5 bases). Trimming removed 4 bases at V and 8 bases at J, with 15 bases between. From germline, CDR1 is SGDLS and CDR2 YYNGEE. This CDR3 region has 13 residues. The CDR3 coding sequence is TGTGCCAGCAGCTCCTCGGGGGGGTACGGCTACACCTTC. Translation: CASSSSGGYGYTF.

The chain couples TRBV30 to TRBJ1-1; TRBD1 agrees at 9 bases. From germline, CDR1 is GTSNPN and CDR2 SVGIG (reference sequence). This CDR3 is 15 amino acids long. Germline trimming cut 0 bases from V and 5 bases from J; bases unmatched to any gene: 7. CDR3: CAWSVQGAEGTEAFF. The CDR3 DNA is TGTGCCTGGAGTGTACAGGGGGCGGAAGGGACTGAAGCTTTCTTT. Drawing the rest from reference TRBV30 and TRBJ1-1, the complete variable domain is SQTIHQWPATLVQPVGSPLSLECTVEGTSNPNLYWYRQAAGRGLQLLFYSVGIGQISSEVPQNLSASRPQDRQFILSSKKLLLSDSGFYLCAWSVQGAEGTEAFFGQGTRLTVV.

V gene TRBV13 combines with J gene TRBJ1-6, with a weak D call TRBD1 (5 bases). The V end was cut by 5 bases, the J end by 9 bases, with 20 bases between. Germline V CDR1 and CDR2: PRHDT, FYEKMQ (reference sequence). The CDR3 length is 16 residues. The chain's CDR3 is CASSRGRLLGVSPLHF. DNA for the CDR3: TGTGCCAGCAGCCGCGGACGGTTGCTGGGGGTTTCACCCCTCCACTTT.

This chain links TRBV2 with TRBJ2-2, with 7 bases that match TRBD1. The CDR3 is made up of 15 amino acids. The V segment lost 7 bases and the J segment 4 bases; nucleotides outside the gene matches: 9. CDR1 SNHLY and CDR2 FYNNEI come from the germline V gene. CDR3 sequence (DNA): TGTGCCAGCAAAGATAGGGACAGCCCCACCGGGGAGCTGTTTTTT. Amino acid sequence: CASKDRDSPTGELFF.

The CDR3 spells CASSQDGSGLSTDTQYF. The CDR3 DNA follows: TGCGCCAGCAGCCAAGATGGTTCGGGCCTTAGCACAGATACGCAGTATTTT. This rearrangement joins TRBV4-1 to TRBJ2-3; D unresolved. The V end lost 0 bases, the J end lost 0 bases, and 13 bases lay between the germline ends. The CDR3 spans 17 residues. Germline CDR1 MGHRA, CDR2 YSYEKL.

This sequence joins TRBV5-6 and TRBJ2-3; 7 nucleotides line up with TRBD2. The germline V gene has CDR1 SGHDT and CDR2 YYEEEE. CDR3 length: 14 amino acids. V lost 4 bases to trimming and J lost 2 bases; unmatched junction nucleotides: 4. CDR3 protein: CASSPGLLTDTQYF. The CDR3 bases are TGTGCCAGCAGCCCGGGACTACTCACAGATACGCAGTATTTT.